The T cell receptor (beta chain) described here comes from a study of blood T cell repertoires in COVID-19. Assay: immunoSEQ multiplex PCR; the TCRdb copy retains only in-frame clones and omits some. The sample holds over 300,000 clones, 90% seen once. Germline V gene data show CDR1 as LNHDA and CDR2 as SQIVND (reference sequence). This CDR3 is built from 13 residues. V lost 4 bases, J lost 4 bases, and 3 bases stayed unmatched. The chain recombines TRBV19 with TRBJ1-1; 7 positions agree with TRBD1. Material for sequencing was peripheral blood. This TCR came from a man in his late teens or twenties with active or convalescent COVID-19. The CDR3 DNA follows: TGTGCCAGTAGTACCCAGGGGGGCACTGAAGCTTTCTTT. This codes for CASSTQGGTEAFF.